This T cell receptor (beta chain) was obtained from a study of blood T cell repertoires in COVID-19. Assay: immunoSEQ multiplex PCR; the TCRdb copy retains only in-frame clones and omits some. Of 310,000 or so clones in the sample, roughly 90% are singletons; the top ten hold under 5%. Trimming removed 1 base at V and 5 bases at J, with 6 bases between. CDR1 is SEHNR, CDR2 FQNEAQ, per germline (reference sequence). The CDR3 covers 12 residues. Material: peripheral blood. V and J are TRBV7-9 and TRBJ2-7; D is uncertain. The receptor's source is a woman in her forties or fifties with active or convalescent COVID-19. The CDR3 nucleotides read TGTGCCAGCAGCTTAGGTCTTGACGAGCAGTACTTC. It yields the protein CASSLGLDEQYF.